This T cell receptor beta chain appears in the sequencing data of a study of human T cells and chemical hapten exposure. The study's findings and limits: PT1 expanded TCR counts and patch test score correlated positively.

TCRdb ran MiXCR on the RACE reads and lists one entry per CDR3 protein. This table holds over 100,000 distinct CDR3 sequences, about 10% found once. Time point denoted: patch test 3, about 24 weeks after DPC sensitization. Noted treatment: therapeutic diphenylcyclopropenone sensitization with weekly scalp DPC. This clonotype was seen a few times. Its antigen is unknown. There are 15 residues in the CDR3. Germline CDR1 GTSNPN, CDR2 SVGIG (reference sequence). Deletions cut 2 bases from V and 1 base from J, with 14 bases between. The genes are TRBV30 and TRBJ1-2, with a possible D match to TRBD1 (6 bases). The TCR sequence derives from a woman between 45 and 65 years old with alopecia areata. Some clones in this sample may be carry-over from other donors' samples. The material was whole blood, obtained in connection with sensitization to the hapten diphenylcyclopropenone (DPC). Written as DNA, the CDR3 is TGTGCCTGGAGTTTACGCAGGGGTATTAACTATGGCTACACCTTC. This translates into CAWSLRRGINYGYTF. The full variable domain, completed using reference TRBV30 and TRBJ1-2, is SQTIHQWPATLVQPVGSPLSLECTVEGTSNPNLYWYRQAAGRGLQLLFYSVGIGQISSEVPQNLSASRPQDRQFILSSKKLLLSDSGFYLCAWSLRRGINYGYTFGSGTRLTVV.